Here is one T cell receptor beta chain with its context. The antigen is unknown. V gave up 3 bases and J gave up 9 bases, with 11 bases separating them. Germline V gene lookup returns CDR1 SGHDN and CDR2 FVKESK. This CDR3 has 12 residues. This sample was included in a study of T cell responses to AZD1222 COVID-19 vaccine. Sequencing was performed with immunoSEQ multiplex PCR; in TCRdb, only in-frame clones are kept and a portion is missing. The profile covers 100,000 to 150,000 clones, with 75% to 85% appearing a single time and 7.9% taken by the ten largest. Findings and limits, study-wide: Nearly half of the spike-specific TCRs reportedly recognize variant regions that carry no mutations. Donors were largely white British and mainly female; clonal diversity was possibly underestimated.

The chain employs TRBV14 and TRBJ1-1; no reliable D call. The sample was peripheral blood, taken 28 days after the second dose of the MenACWY control vaccine. The source is an adult who received the MenACWY meningococcal vaccine as a control. DNA of the CDR3: TGTGCCAGCAGCCATCCCGGCGCGAAAGCTTTCTTT. Encoded protein: CASSHPGAKAFF. Using reference TRBV14 and TRBJ1-1 for the parts outside the CDR3, the full variable domain is EAGVTQFPSHSVIEKGQTVTLRCDPISGHDNLYWYRRVMGKEIKFLLHFVKESKQDESGMPNNRFLAERTGGTYSTLKVQPAELEDSGVYFCASSHPGAKAFFGQGTRLTVV.